This T cell receptor (beta chain) was observed in a study of PD-1 blockade in classical Hodgkin lymphoma. Whole-study results and caveats: Those achieving complete response showed baseline diversity like newly diagnosed patients. The causes of the repertoire differences, possibly disease activity or prior therapy, remain undefined. By C4D1, diversity of CD4+ TCRs had risen significantly, whereas that of CD8+ TCRs had not.

Method: immunoSEQ multiplex PCR; TCRdb's copy keeps in-frame clones and lacks some. The sample gives about 110,000 clones, 80% to 90% of which show up once; roughly 21% is in the top ten. Points on this clone: Its antigen is unidentified.

Germline CDR1 and CDR2: SEHNR and FQNEAQ (reference sequence). Trimming took off 5 bases at V and 1 base at J, with 14 bases between the two ends. CDR3 length equals 15 residues. Each patient's relapse followed autologous stem cell transplantation, and brentuximab vedotin exposure varied. This clonotype was obtained from a human donor with classical Hodgkin lymphoma. Sequenced material: peripheral blood mononuclear cells (PBMCs), taken before the second cycle of nivolumab. The chain employs TRBV7-9 and TRBJ2-5, with D possibly matching TRBD1 (5 bases). The CDR3 protein is CASSPGLSPQETQYF. In DNA form, the CDR3 reads TGTGCCAGCAGCCCAGGGTTGTCCCCCCAAGAGACCCAGTACTTC.